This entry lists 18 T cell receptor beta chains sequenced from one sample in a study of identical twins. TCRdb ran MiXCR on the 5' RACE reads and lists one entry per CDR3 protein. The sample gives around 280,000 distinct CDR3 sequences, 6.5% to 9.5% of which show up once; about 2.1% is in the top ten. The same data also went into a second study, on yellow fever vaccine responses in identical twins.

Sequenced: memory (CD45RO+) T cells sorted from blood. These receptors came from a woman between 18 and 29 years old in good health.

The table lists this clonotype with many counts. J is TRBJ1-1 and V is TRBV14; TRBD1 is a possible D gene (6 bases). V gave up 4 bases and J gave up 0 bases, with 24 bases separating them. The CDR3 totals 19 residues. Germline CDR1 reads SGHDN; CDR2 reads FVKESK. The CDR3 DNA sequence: TGTGCCAGCAGCCTTAATGCCGGGACACGAGGGGGACTGAACACTGAAGCTTTCTTT. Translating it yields CASSLNAGTRGGLNTEAFF.

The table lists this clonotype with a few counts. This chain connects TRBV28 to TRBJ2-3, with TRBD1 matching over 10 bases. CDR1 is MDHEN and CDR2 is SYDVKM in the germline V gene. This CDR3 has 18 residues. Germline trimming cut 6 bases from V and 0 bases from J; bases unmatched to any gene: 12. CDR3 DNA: TGTGCCAGCAGCCCCTTTGGGACAGGGGTATGGAGCACAGATACGCAGTATTTT. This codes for CASSPFGTGVWSTDTQYF.

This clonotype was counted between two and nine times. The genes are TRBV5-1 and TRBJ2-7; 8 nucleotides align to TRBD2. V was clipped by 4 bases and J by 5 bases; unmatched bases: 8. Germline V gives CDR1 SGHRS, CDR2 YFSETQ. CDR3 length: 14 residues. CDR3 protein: CASSPGGPPNEQYV. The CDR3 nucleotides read TGCGCCAGCAGCCCGGGGGGGCCCCCTAACGAGCAGTACGTC.

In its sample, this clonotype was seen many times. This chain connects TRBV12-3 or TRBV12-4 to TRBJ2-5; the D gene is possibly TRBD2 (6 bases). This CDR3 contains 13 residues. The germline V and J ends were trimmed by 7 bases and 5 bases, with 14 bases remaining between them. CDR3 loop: CASKPGEAETQYF. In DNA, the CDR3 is TGTGCCAGCAAACCGGGAGAGGCGGAGACCCAGTACTTC.

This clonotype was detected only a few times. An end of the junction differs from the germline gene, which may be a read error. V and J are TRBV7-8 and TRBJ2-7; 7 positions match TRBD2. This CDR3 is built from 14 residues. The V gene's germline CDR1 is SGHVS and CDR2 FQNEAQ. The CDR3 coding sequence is TGTGCCAGCACCTTACTAGCGAACTCCTACGAGCAGTACTTC. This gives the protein CASTLLANSYEQYF.

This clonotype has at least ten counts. The CDR3 DNA reads as TGTGCCAGCAGACGACTTGGGGACAGGGGATGGGATACGCAGTATTTT. Its protein product is CASRRLGDRGWDTQYF. V is TRBV6-1 and J is TRBJ2-3, with TRBD1 identical over 10 bases. Per the germline V gene, CDR1 is MNHNS and CDR2 is SASEGT. This CDR3 has 16 residues. V dropped 6 bases and J dropped 6; count of bases not matched to a gene: 12.

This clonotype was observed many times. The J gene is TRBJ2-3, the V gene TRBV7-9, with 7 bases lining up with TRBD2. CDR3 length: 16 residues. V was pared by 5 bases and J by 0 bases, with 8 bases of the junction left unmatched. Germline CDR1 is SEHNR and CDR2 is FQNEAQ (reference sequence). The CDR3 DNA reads TGTGCCAGCAGCCCTTACGCGGGAGCGAGCACAGATACGCAGTATTTT. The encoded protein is CASSPYAGASTDTQYF.

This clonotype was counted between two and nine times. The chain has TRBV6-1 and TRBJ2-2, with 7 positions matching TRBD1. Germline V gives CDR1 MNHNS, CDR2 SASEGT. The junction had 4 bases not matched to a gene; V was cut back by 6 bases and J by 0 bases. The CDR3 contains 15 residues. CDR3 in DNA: TGTGCCAGCAGGACAACAGGGGCGAACACCGGGGAGCTGTTTTTT. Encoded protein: CASRTTGANTGELFF.

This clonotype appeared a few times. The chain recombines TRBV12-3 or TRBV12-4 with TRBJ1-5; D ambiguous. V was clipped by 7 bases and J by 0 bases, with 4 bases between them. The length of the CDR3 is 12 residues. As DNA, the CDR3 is TGTGCCAGCAAAGATAGCAATCAGCCCCAGCATTTT. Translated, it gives CASKDSNQPQHF.

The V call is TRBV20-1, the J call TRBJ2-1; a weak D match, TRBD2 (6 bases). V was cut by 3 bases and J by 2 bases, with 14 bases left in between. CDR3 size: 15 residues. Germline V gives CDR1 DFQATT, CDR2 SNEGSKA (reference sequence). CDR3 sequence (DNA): TGCAGTGCTAGGAGGCCCGGGGGTGCCTACAATGAGCAGTTCTTC. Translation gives CSARRPGGAYNEQFF.

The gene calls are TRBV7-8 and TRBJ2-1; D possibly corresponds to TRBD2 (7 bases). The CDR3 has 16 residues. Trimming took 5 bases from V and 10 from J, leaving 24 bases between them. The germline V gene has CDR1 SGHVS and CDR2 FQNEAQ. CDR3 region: CASSLAGGGRSVEQFF. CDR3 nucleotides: TGTGCCAGCAGCCTCGCCGGGGGCGGGAGATCTGTGGAGCAGTTCTTC. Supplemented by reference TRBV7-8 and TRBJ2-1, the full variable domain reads GAGVSQSPRYKVAKRGQDVALRCDPISGHVSLFWYQQALGQGPEFLTYFQNEAQLDKSGLPSDRFFAERPEGSVSTLKIQRTQQEDSAVYLCASSLAGGGRSVEQFFGPGTRLTVL.

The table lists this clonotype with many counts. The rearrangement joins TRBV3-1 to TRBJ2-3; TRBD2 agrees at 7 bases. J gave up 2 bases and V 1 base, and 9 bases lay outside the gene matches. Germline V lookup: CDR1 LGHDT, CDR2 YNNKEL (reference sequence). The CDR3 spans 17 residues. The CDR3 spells CASSQGWASGHTDTQYF. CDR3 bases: TGTGCCAGCAGCCAAGGCTGGGCTAGCGGTCACACAGATACGCAGTATTTT.

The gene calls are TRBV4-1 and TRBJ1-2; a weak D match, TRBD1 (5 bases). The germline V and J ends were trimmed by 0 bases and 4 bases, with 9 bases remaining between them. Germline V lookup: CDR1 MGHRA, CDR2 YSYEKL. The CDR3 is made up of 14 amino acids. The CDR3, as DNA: TGCGCCAGCAGCCAAGAGGAGGGGCTCTATGGCTACACCTTC. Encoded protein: CASSQEEGLYGYTF.

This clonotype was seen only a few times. DNA for the CDR3: TGTGCCACCAGTGACCGGAGGGATACGCAGTATTTT. Translating gives CATSDRRDTQYF. The chain carries TRBV24-1 and TRBJ2-3, with a weak D call TRBD2 (5 bases). The CDR3 has 12 residues. V was trimmed by 4 bases and J by 6 bases, leaving 7 bases between them. Per the germline V gene, CDR1 is KGHDR and CDR2 is SFDVKD.

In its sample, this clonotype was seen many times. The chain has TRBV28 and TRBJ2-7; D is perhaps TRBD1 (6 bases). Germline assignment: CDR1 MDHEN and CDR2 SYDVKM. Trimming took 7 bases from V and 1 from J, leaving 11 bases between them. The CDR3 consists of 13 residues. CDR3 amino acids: CASNNRVSYEQYV. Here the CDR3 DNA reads TGTGCCAGCAATAACAGGGTATCCTACGAGCAGTACGTC.

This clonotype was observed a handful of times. DNA for the CDR3: TGCGCCAGCAGCTTCGGACAGATTATTAACTATGGCTACACCTTC. Translated, it gives CASSFGQIINYGYTF. The chain employs TRBV5-1 and TRBJ1-2; D possibly corresponds to TRBD1 (6 bases). The germline CDR1 and CDR2 sequences are SGHRS and YFSETQ. The CDR3 consists of 15 residues. Trimming removed 2 bases at V and 1 base at J, with 12 bases between. Filled out from reference TRBV5-1 and TRBJ1-2, the complete variable domain reads KAGVTQTPRYLIKTRGQQVTLSCSPISGHRSVSWYQQTPGQGLQFLFEYFSETQRNKGNFPGRFSGRQFSNSRSEMNVSTLELGDSALYLCASSFGQIINYGYTFGSGTRLTVV.

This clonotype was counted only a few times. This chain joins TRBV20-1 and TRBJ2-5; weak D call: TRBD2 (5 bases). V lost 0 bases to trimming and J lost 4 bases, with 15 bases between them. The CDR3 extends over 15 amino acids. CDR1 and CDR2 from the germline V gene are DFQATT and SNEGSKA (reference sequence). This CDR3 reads CSARESGLTLETQYF. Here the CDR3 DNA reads TGCAGTGCTAGAGAGAGCGGACTGACTCTAGAGACCCAGTACTTC.

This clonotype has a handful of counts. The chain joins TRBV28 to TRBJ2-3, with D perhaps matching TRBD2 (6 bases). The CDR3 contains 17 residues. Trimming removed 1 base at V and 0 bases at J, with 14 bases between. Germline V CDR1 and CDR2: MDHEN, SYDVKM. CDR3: CASSLSPPGTSTDTQYF. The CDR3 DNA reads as TGTGCCAGCAGTTTATCCCCCCCCGGGACTAGCACAGATACGCAGTATTTT.